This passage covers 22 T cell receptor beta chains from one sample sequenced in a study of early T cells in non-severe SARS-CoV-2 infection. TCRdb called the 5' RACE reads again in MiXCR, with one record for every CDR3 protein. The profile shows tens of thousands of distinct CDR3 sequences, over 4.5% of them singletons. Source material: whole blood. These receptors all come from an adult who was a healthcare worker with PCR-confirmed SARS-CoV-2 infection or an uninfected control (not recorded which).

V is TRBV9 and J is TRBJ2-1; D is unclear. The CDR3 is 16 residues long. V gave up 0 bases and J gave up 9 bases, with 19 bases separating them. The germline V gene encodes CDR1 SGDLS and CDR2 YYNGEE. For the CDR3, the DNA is TGTGCCAGCAGCGTAGGGACCGGGTCTATTCGTGGTGAGCAGTTCTTC. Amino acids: CASSVGTGSIRGEQFF.

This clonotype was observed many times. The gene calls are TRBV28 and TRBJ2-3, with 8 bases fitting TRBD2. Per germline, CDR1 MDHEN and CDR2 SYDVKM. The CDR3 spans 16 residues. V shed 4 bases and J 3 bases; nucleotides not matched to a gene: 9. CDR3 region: CASSSSRSGGTDTQYF. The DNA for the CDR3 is TGTGCCAGCAGTTCCTCTAGGAGCGGGGGAACAGATACGCAGTATTTT.

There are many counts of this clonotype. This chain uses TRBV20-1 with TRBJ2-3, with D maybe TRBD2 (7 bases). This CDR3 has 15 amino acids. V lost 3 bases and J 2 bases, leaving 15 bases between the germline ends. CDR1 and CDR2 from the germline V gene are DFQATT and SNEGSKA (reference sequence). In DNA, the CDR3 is TGCAGTGCTAGCACCCGGGGGGCAGTCACAGATACGCAGTATTTT. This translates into CSASTRGAVTDTQYF.

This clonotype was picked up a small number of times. CDR3 region: CASIDRASNQPQHF. CDR3 DNA: TGTGCCAGTATAGACAGGGCTAGCAATCAGCCCCAGCATTTT. V gene TRBV19 combines with J gene TRBJ1-5; 7 nucleotides line up with TRBD1. This CDR3 has 14 residues. Germline V gene data show CDR1 as LNHDA and CDR2 as SQIVND (reference sequence). V was clipped by 7 bases and J by 0 bases; unmatched bases: 3. Full variable domain (outside the CDR3, taken from reference TRBV19 and TRBJ1-5): DGGITQSPKYLFRKEGQNVTLSCEQNLNHDAMYWYRQDPGQGLRLIYYSQIVNDFQKGDIAEGYSVSREKKESFPLTVTSAQKNPTAFYLCASIDRASNQPQHFGDGTRLSIL.

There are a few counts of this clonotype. This CDR3 is CASSLAGGRQETQYF. CDR3 in DNA: TGTGCCAGCAGCTTAGCGGGGGGGCGCCAAGAGACCCAGTACTTC. The gene calls are TRBV7-2 and TRBJ2-5; a possible D gene is TRBD2 (7 bases). Trimming removed 0 bases at V and 1 base at J, with 9 bases between. Looked up from germline, CDR1 is SGHTA and CDR2 is FQGNSA. The CDR3 is 15 amino acids.

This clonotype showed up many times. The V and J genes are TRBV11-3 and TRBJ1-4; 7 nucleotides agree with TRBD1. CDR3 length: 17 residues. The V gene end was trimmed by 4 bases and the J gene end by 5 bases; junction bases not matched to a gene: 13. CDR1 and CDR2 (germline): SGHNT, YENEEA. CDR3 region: CASSSSSTGTENEKLFF. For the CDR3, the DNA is TGTGCCAGCAGCTCCTCCTCTACCGGGACAGAAAATGAAAAACTGTTTTTT.

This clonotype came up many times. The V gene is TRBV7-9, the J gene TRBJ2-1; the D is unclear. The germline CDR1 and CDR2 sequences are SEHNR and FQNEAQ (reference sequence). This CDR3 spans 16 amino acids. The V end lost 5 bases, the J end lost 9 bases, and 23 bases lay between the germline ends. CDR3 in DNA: TGTGCCAGCAGCCCCACGGGCAGTAAGGTAGTCGGTGAGCAGTTCTTC. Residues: CASSPTGSKVVGEQFF.

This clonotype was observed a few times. The CDR3 DNA follows: TGTGCCAGCAGCCCCGACAGGGGGCTTGGAAACACCATATATTTT. Amino acids: CASSPDRGLGNTIYF. The V and J genes are TRBV5-4 and TRBJ1-3, with 10 bases lining up with TRBD1. CDR1 and CDR2 (germline): SGHNT, YYREEE (reference sequence). This CDR3 contains 15 residues. V was pared by 4 bases and J by 3 bases, with 4 bases of the junction left unmatched.

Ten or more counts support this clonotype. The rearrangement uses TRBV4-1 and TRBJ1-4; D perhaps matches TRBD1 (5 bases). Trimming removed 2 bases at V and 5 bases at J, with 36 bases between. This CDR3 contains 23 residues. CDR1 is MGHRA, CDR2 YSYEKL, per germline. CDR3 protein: CASSQPPLGGTGKGEEPNEKLFF. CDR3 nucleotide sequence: TGCGCCAGCAGCCAACCACCCCTCGGCGGGACGGGAAAGGGTGAGGAACCGAATGAAAAACTGTTTTTT.

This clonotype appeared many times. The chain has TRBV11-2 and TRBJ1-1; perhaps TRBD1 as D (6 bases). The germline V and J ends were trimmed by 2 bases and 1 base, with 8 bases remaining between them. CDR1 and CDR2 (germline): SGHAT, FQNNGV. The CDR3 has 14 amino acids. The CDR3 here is CASSLIGGNTEAFF. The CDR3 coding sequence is TGTGCCAGCAGCTTAATAGGGGGGAACACTGAAGCTTTCTTT. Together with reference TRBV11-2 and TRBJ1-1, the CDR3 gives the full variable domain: EAGVAQSPRYKIIEKRQSVAFWCNPISGHATLYWYQQILGQGPKLLIQFQNNGVVDDSQLPKDRFSAERLKGVDSTLKIQPAKLEDSAVYLCASSLIGGNTEAFFGQGTRLTVV.

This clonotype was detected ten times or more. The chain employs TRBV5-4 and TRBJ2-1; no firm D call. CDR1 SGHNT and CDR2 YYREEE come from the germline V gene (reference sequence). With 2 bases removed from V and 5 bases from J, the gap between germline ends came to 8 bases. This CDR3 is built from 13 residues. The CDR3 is CASSLSSNNEQFF. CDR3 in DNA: TGTGCCAGCAGCTTAAGCTCTAACAATGAGCAGTTCTTC.

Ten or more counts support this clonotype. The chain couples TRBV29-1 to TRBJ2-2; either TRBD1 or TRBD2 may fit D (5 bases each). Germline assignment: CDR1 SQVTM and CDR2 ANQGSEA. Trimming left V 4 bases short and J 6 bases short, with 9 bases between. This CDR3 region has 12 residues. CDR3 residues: CSVGEGPGELFF. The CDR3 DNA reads TGCAGCGTTGGTGAGGGACCCGGGGAGCTGTTTTTT.

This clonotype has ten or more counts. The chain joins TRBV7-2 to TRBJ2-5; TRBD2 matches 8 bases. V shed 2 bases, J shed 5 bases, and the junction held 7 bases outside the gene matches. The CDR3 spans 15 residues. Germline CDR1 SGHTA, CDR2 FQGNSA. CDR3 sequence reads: CASSLWGLERETQYF. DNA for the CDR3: TGTGCCAGCAGCTTATGGGGACTAGAGAGGGAGACCCAGTACTTC.

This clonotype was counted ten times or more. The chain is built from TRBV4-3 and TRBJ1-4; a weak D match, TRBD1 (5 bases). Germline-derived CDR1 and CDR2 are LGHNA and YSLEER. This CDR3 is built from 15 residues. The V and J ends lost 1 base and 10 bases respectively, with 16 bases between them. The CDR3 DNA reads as TGCGCCAGCAGCCAAGTGGGCAGGGCGGGCGGAAAACTGTTTTTT. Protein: CASSQVGRAGGKLFF.

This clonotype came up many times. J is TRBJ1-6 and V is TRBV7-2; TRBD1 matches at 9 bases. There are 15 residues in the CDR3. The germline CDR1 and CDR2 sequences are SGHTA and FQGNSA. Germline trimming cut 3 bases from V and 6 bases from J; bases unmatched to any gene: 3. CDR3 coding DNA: TGTGCCAGCAGCTTGATGACAGGGGGTAATTCACCCCTCCACTTT. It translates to CASSLMTGGNSPLHF.

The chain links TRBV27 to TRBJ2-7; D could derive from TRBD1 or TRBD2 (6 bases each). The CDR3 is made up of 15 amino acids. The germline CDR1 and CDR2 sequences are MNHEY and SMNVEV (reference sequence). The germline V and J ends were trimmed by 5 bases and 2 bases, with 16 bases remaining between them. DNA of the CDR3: TGTGCCAGCAGTGTCCAGGGGAGGCCGGCCTACGAGCAGTACTTC. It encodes CASSVQGRPAYEQYF.

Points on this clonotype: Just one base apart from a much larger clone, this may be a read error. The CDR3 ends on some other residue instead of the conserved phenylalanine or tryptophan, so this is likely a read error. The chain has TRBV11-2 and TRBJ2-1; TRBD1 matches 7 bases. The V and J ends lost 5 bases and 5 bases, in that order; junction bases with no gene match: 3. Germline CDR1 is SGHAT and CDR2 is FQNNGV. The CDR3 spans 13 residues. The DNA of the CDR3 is TGTGCCAGCAGCCCGGACAGGAACAATGAGCAGTTCCTC. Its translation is CASSPDRNNEQFL.

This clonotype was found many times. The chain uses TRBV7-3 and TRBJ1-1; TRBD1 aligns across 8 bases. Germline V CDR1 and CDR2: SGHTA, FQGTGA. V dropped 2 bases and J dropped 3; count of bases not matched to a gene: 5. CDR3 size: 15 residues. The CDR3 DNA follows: TGTGCCAGCAGCTTAGACAGGGGCGCCGACACTGAAGCTTTCTTT. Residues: CASSLDRGADTEAFF.

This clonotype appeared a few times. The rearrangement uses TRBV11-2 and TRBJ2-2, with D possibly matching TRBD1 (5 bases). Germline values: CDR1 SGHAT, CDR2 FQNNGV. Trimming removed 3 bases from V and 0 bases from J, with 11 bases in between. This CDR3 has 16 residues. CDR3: CASSFSGFANTGELFF. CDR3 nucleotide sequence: TGTGCCAGCAGCTTTTCAGGGTTCGCGAACACCGGGGAGCTGTTTTTT.

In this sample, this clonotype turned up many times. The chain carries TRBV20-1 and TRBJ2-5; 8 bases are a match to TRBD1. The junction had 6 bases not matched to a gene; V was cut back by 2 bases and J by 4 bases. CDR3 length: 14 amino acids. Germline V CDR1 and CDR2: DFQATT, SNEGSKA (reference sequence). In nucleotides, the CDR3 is TGCAGTGCTAGATCCAGGGGGCGCATAGAGACCCAGTACTTC. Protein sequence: CSARSRGRIETQYF.

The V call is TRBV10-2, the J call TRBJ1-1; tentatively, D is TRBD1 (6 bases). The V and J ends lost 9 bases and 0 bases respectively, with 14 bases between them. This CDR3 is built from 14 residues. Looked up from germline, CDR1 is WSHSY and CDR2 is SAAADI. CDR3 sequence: CASKDRDMNTEAFF. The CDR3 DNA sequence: TGCGCCAGTAAGGACAGAGACATGAACACTGAAGCTTTCTTT.

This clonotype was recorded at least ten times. CDR3 nucleotide sequence: TGTGCCAGCAGTTTACTCGTCGGGGGGCGGGATGCTTTCTTT. Its protein product is CASSLLVGGRDAFF. The chain uses TRBV28 and TRBJ1-1; a weak D match, TRBD1 (6 bases). Trimming stripped 2 bases from V and 11 bases from J, with 18 bases between. Germline V gene sequence: CDR1 MDHEN, CDR2 SYDVKM. The CDR3 is 14 residues long.